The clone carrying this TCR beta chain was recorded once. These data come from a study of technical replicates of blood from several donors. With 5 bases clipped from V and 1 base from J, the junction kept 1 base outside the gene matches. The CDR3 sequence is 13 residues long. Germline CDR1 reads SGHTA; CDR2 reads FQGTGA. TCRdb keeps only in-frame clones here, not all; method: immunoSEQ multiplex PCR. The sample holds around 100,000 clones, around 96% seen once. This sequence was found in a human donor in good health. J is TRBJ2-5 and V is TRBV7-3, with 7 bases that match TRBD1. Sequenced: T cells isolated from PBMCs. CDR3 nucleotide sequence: TGTGCCAGCAGCCGGGACAGCCAAGAGACCCAGTACTTC. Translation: CASSRDSQETQYF. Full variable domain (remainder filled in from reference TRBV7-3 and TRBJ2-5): GAGVSQTPSNKVTEKGKYVELRCDPISGHTALYWYRQSLGQGPEFLIYFQGTGAADDSGLPNDRFFAVRPEGSVSTLKIQRTERGDSAVYLCASSRDSQETQYFGPGTRLLVL.